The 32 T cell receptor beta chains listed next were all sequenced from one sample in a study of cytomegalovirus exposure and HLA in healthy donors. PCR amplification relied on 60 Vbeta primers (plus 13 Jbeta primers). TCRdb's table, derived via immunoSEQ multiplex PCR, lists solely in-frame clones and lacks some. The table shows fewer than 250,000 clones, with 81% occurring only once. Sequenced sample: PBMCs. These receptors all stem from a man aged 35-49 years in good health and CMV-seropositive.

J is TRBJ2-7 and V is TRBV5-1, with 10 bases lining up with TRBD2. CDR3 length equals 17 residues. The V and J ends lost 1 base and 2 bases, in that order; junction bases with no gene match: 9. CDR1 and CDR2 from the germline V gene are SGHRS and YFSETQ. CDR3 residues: CASSLSLAGGPTYEQYF. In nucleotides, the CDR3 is TGCGCCAGCAGCTTGAGTTTAGCGGGAGGCCCAACCTACGAGCAGTACTTC.

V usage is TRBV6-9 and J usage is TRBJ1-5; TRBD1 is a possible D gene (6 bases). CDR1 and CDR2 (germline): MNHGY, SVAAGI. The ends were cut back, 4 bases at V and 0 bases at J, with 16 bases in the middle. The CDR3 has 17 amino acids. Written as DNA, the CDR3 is TGTGCCAGCAGTTCGTCCCGGGACACATATAGCAATCAGCCCCAGCATTTT. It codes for CASSSSRDTYSNQPQHF.

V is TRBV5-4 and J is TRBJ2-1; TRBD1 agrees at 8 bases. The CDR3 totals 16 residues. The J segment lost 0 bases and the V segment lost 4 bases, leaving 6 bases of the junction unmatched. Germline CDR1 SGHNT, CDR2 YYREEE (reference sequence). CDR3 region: CASSPRGLSSYNEQFF. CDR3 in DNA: TGTGCCAGCAGCCCCAGGGGGCTGAGCTCCTACAATGAGCAGTTCTTC.

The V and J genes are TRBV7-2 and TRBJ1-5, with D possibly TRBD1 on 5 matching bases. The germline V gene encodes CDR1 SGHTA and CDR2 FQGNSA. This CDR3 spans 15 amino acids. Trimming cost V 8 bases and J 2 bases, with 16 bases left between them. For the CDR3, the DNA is TGTGCCAGCCCCTGCCGGAGGGACGGCAATCAGCCCCAGCATTTT. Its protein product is CASPCRRDGNQPQHF.

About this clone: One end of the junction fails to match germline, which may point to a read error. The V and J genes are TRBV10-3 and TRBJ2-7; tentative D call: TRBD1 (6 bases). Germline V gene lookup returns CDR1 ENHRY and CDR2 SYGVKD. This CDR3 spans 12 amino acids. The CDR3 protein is CATSLGGYEQYF. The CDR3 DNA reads TGTGCCACCAGTTTAGGGGGCTACGAGCAGTACTTC.

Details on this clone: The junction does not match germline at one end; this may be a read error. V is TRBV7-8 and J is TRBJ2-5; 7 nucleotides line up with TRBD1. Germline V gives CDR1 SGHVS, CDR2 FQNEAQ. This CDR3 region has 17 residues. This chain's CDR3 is CASSSSRIRDSSVRANF. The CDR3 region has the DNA TGTGCCAGCAGCTCCTCGCGCATACGGGACAGTTCGGTTAGGGCGAACTTC.

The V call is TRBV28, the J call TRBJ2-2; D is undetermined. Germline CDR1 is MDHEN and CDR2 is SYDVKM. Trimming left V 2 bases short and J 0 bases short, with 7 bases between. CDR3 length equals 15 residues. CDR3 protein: CASSLGTANTGELFF. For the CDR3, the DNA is TGTGCCAGCAGTTTAGGAACAGCGAACACCGGGGAGCTGTTTTTT.

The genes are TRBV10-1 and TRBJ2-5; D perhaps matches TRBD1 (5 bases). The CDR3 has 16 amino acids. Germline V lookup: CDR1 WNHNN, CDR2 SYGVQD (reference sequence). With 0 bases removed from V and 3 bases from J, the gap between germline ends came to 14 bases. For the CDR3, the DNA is TGCGCCAGCAGTGAGTCTCGGTGGGGCCCCAAAGAGACCCAGTACTTC. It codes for CASSESRWGPKETQYF.

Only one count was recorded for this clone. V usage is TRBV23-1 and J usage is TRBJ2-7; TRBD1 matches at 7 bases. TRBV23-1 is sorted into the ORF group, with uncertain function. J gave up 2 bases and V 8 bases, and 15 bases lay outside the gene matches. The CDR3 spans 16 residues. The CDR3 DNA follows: TGCGCCAGCGGGAGACAGGGACCGGCGGGTACCTACGAGCAGTACTTC. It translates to CASGRQGPAGTYEQYF.

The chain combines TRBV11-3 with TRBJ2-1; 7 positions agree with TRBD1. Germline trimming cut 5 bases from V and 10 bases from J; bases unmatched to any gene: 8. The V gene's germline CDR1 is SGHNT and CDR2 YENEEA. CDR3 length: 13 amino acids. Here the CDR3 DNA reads TGTGCCAGCAGCCTACAGGGGTGGGCGGAGCAGTTCTTC. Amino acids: CASSLQGWAEQFF.

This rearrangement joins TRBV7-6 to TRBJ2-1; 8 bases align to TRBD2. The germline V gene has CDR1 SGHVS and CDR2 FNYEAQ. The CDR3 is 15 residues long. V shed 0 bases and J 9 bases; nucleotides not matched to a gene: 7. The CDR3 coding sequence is TGTGCCAGCAGCTTAGCACAGCGGGGGCGCGGTGAGCAGTTCTTC. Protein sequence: CASSLAQRGRGEQFF.

The chain's CDR3 is CASSPQGSYNSPLHF. The CDR3 region has the DNA TGTGCCAGCAGCCCACAGGGATCCTATAATTCACCCCTCCACTTT. The chain joins TRBV6-6 to TRBJ1-6; tentative D call: TRBD1 (6 bases). The CDR3 covers 15 residues. Germline lookup yields CDR1 MNHNY and CDR2 SVGAGI (reference sequence). V was trimmed by 6 bases and J by 1 base, leaving 10 bases between them.

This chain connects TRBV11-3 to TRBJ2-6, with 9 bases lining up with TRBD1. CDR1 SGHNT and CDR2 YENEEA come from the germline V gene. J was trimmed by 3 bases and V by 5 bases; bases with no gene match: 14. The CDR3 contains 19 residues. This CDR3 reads CASSTYPGQGSHGANVLTF. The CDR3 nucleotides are TGTGCCAGCAGCACCTACCCGGGACAGGGTTCCCATGGGGCCAACGTCCTGACTTTC.

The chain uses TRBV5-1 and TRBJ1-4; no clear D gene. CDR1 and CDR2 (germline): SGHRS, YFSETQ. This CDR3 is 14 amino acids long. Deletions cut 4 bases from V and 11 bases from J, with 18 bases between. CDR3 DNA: TGCGCCAGCAGCACCGAAACGCAGATCGGGAAACTGTTTTTT. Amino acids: CASSTETQIGKLFF.

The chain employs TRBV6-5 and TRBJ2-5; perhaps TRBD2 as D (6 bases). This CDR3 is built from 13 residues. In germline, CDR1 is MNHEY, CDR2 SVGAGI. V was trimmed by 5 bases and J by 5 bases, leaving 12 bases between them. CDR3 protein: CASSPFGRETQYF. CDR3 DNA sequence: TGTGCCAGCAGTCCCTTTGGGAGGGAGACCCAGTACTTC.

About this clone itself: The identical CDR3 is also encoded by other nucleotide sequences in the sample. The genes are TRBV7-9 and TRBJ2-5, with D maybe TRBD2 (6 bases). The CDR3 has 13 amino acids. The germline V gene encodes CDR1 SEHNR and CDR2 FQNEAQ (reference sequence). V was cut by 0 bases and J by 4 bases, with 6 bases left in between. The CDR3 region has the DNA TGTGCCAGCAGCTTAGCGGGGGGAGAGACCCAGTACTTC. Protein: CASSLAGGETQYF.

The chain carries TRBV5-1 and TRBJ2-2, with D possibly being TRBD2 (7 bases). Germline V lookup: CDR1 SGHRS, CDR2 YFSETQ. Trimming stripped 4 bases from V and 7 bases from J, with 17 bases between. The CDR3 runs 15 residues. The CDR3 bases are TGCGCCAGCAGCCCCCGGGGGGCGCAAATCGGGGAGCTGTTTTTT. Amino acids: CASSPRGAQIGELFF.

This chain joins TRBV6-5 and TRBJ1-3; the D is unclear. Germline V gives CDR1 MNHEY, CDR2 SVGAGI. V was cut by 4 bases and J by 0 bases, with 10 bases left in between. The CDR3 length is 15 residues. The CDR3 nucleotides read TGTGCCAGCAGTTCTGGACTGATCTCTGGAAACACCATATATTTT. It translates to CASSSGLISGNTIYF.

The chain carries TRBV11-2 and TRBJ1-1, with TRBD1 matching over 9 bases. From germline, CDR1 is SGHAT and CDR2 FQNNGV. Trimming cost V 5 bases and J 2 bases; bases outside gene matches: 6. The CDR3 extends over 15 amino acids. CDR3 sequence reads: CASSRTGGRNTEAFF. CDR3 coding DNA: TGTGCCAGCAGCCGAACAGGGGGCCGAAACACTGAAGCTTTCTTT.

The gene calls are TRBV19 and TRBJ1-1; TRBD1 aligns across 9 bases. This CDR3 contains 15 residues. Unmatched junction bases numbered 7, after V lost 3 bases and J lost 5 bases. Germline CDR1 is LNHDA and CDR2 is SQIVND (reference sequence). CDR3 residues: CASSISGTGSTEAFF. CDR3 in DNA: TGTGCCAGTAGTATCTCGGGGACAGGGAGTACTGAAGCTTTCTTT.

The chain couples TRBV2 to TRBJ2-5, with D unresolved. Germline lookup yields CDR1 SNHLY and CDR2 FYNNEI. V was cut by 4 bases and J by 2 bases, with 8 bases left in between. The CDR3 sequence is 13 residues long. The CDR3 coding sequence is TGTGCCAGCAGTGGCACAGAACAAGAGACCCAGTACTTC. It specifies CASSGTEQETQYF.

The CDR3 loop is CASSASGGTDTQYF. In DNA form, the CDR3 reads TGCGCCAGCAGTGCTAGCGGGGGAACAGATACGCAGTATTTT. This chain joins TRBV10-1 and TRBJ2-3; 10 bases fit TRBD2. V lost 4 bases, J lost 3 bases, and 1 base stayed unmatched. CDR3 length equals 14 residues. Germline values: CDR1 WNHNN, CDR2 SYGVQD (reference sequence).

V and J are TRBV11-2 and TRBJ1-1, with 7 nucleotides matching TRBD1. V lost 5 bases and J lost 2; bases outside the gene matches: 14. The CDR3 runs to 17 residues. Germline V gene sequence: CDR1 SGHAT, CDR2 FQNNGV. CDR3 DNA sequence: TGTGCCAGCAGCCCACATACACGTGACAGGGCTAACACTGAAGCTTTCTTT. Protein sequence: CASSPHTRDRANTEAFF.

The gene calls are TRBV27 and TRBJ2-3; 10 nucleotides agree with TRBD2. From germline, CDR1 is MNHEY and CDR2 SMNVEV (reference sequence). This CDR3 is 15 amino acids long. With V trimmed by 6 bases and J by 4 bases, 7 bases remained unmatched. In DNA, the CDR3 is TGTGCCAGCAGACTACTAGCGGGAATGGCAGATACGCAGTATTTT. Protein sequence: CASRLLAGMADTQYF.

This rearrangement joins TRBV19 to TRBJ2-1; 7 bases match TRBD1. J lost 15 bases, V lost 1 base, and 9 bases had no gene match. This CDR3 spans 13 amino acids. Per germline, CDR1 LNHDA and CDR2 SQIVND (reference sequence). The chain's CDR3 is CASSIANGQVAFF. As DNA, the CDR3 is TGTGCCAGTAGTATAGCTAACGGACAGGTGGCGTTCTTC. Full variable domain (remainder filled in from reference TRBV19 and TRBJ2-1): DGGITQSPKYLFRKEGQNVTLSCEQNLNHDAMYWYRQDPGQGLRLIYYSQIVNDFQKGDIAEGYSVSREKKESFPLTVTSAQKNPTAFYLCASSIANGQVAFFGPGTRLTVL.

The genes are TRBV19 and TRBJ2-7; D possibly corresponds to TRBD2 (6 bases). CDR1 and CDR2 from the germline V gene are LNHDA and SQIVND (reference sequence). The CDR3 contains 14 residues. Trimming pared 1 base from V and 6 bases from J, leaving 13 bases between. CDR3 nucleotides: TGTGCCAGTAGTATAGCGTACGGCGGGACCGAGCAGTACTTC. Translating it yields CASSIAYGGTEQYF.

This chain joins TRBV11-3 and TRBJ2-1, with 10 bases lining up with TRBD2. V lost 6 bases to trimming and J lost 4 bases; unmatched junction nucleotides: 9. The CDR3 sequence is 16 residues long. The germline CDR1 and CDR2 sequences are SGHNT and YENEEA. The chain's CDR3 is CASSRASGSAYNEQFF. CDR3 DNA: TGTGCCAGCAGTCGGGCTAGCGGGAGTGCGTACAATGAGCAGTTCTTC.

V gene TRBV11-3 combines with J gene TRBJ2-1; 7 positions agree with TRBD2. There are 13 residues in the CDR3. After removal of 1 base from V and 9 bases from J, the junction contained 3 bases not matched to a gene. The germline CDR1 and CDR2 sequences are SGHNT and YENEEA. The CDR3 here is CASSLAGEGEQFF. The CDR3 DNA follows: TGTGCCAGCAGCTTAGCCGGGGAGGGTGAGCAGTTCTTC.

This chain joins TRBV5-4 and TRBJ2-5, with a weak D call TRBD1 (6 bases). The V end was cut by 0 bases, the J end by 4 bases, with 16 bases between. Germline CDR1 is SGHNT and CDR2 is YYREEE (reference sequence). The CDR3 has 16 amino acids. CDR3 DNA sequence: TGTGCCAGCAGCTTGGCCCAGGGGAGAGTAGGAGAGACCCAGTACTTC. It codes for CASSLAQGRVGETQYF. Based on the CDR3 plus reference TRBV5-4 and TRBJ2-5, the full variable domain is ETGVTQSPTHLIKTRGQQVTLRCSSQSGHNTVSWYQQALGQGPQFIFQYYREEENGRGNFPPRFSGLQFPNYSSELNVNALELDDSALYLCASSLAQGRVGETQYFGPGTRLLVL.

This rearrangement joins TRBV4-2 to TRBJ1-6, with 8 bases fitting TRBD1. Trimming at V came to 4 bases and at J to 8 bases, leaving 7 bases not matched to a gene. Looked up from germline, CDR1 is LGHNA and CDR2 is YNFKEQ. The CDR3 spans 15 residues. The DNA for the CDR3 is TGTGCCAGCAGCCGGACGACAGGGGTGCATTCACCCCTCCACTTT. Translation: CASSRTTGVHSPLHF.

The chain's CDR3 is CASSLYDRGHTDTQYF. CDR3 nucleotides: TGCGCCAGCAGCTTATACGACAGGGGGCACACAGATACGCAGTATTTT. The J gene is TRBJ2-3, the V gene TRBV5-1; 10 bases are shared with TRBD1. CDR3 length: 16 amino acids. Germline trimming cut 2 bases from V and 2 bases from J; bases unmatched to any gene: 5. Germline loops: CDR1 SGHRS, CDR2 YFSETQ. Together with reference TRBV5-1 and TRBJ2-3, the CDR3 gives the full variable domain: KAGVTQTPRYLIKTRGQQVTLSCSPISGHRSVSWYQQTPGQGLQFLFEYFSETQRNKGNFPGRFSGRQFSNSRSEMNVSTLELGDSALYLCASSLYDRGHTDTQYFGPGTRLTVL.

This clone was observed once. Written as DNA, the CDR3 is TGTGCCAGCAGTGACAGCCCGTCCAGGAGGTATACGCAGTATTTT. It encodes CASSDSPSRRYTQYF. The V and J genes are TRBV2 and TRBJ2-3, with D perhaps TRBD2 (5 bases). With 3 bases removed from V and 7 bases from J, the gap between germline ends came to 17 bases. Germline CDR1 SNHLY, CDR2 FYNNEI. The length of the CDR3 is 15 residues. Filled out from reference TRBV2 and TRBJ2-3, the complete variable domain reads EPEVTQTPSHQVTQMGQEVILRCVPISNHLYFYWYRQILGQKVEFLVSFYNNEISEKSEIFDDQFSVERPDGSNFTLKIRSTKLEDSAMYFCASSDSPSRRYTQYFGPGTRLTVL.